This TCR beta chain was found in a study of PD-L1 blockade in urothelial cancer. Study-wide background: Patients went on atezolizumab at some point between 2014 and 2015, receiving 1,200 mg intravenously every 3 weeks. About 85% of the roughly 29 patients comprised males who had bladder-origin urothelial cancer. Samples of blood were analyzed 3 weeks (second dose) and 6 weeks after treatment start.

In germline, CDR1 is GTSNPN, CDR2 SVGIG (reference sequence). Trimming pared 5 bases from V and 8 bases from J, leaving 19 bases between. The CDR3 sequence is 14 residues long. Clones were read by immunoSEQ multiplex PCR, and TCRdb kept only the in-frame ones, dropping some. The sample holds 54,000 or so clones, around four fifths seen once. As to time point: pretreatment peripheral blood. The sample consisted of PBMCs, taken around atezolizumab (anti-PD-L1) treatment. The genes are TRBV30 and TRBJ2-1, with a weak D call TRBD2 (5 bases). The TCR originated in a man aged 45 to 65 with urothelial cancer. CDR3 DNA sequence: TGTGCCTGGGCAAGGATAGCGTGGTCGGATGAGCAGTTCTTC. This sequence encodes CAWARIAWSDEQFF. The full variable domain, its missing parts supplied by reference TRBV30 and TRBJ2-1, is SQTIHQWPATLVQPVGSPLSLECTVEGTSNPNLYWYRQAAGRGLQLLFYSVGIGQISSEVPQNLSASRPQDRQFILSSKKLLLSDSGFYLCAWARIAWSDEQFFGPGTRLTVL.